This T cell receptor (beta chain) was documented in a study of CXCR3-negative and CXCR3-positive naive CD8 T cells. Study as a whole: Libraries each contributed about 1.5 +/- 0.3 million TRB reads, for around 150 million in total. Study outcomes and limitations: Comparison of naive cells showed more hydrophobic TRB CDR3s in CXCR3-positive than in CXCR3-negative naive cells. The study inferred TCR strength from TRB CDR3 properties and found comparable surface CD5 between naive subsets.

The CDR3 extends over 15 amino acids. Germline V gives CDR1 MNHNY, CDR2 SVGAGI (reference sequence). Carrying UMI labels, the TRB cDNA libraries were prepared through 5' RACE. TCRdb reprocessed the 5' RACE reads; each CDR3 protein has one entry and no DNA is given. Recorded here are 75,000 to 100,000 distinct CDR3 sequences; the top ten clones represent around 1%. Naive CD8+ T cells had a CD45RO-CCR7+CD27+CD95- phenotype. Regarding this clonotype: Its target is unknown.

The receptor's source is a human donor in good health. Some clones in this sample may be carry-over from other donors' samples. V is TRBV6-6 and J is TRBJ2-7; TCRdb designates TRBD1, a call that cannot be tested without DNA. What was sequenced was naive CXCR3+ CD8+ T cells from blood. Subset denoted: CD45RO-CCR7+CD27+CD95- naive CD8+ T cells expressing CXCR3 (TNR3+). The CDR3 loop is CAGSFTGTGSYEQYF.